This paragraph covers one T cell receptor (beta chain) sequence. Sequenced by immunoSEQ multiplex PCR; TCRdb stores in-frame clones only, minus some. The sample contains around 100,000 clones, about 93% of which appear only once. This record comes from a study of T cell responses to AZD1222 COVID-19 vaccine. The germline CDR1 and CDR2 sequences are SGHDN and FVKESK. The CDR3 totals 15 residues. V lost 4 bases to trimming and J lost 0 bases; unmatched junction nucleotides: 4. Source: peripheral blood, taken on day 0 of AZD1222 vaccination. J is TRBJ1-1 and V is TRBV14, with TRBD1 matching over 8 bases. This TCR derives from an adult in good health. DNA for the CDR3: TGTGCCAGCAGCCCAGGGGGCGCGGTGAACACTGAAGCTTTCTTT. It codes for CASSPGGAVNTEAFF.